This T cell receptor (beta chain) emerged from a study of blood T cell repertoires in COVID-19. Across the whole study: Samples came from the United States, Italy and Spain, spanning acute and convalescent COVID-19.

Profiled with immunoSEQ multiplex PCR; TCRdb holds only in-frame clones, not every one. The top ten hold around 10% of the sample, which has 300,000 to 400,000 clones, over 80% seen once. The sequence came from a man in his thirties or forties with COVID-19, enrolled during active disease. The sequenced material came from peripheral blood.

CDR3 in DNA: TGCGCCAGCAGCCAAGATCAAGCGGGACTCGATCCGCAGTATTTT. Its protein is CASSQDQAGLDPQYF. This chain links TRBV4-3 with TRBJ2-3, with TRBD2 identical over 7 bases. CDR3 size: 15 residues. Germline CDR1 reads LGHNA; CDR2 reads YSLEER. V shed 0 bases, J shed 10 bases, and the junction held 10 bases outside the gene matches.